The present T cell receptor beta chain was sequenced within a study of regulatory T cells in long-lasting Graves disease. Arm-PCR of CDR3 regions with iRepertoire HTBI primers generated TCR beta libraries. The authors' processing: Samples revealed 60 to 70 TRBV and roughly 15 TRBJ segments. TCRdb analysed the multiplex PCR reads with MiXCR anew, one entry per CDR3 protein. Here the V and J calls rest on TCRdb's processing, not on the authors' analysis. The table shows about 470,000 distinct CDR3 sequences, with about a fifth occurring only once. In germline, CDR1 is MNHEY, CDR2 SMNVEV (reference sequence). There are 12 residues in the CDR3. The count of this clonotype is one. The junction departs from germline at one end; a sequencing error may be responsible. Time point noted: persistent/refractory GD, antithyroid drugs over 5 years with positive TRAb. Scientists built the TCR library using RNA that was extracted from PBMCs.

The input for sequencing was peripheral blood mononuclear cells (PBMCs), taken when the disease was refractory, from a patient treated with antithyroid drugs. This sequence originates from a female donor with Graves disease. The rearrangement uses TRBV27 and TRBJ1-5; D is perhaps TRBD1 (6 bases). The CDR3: CASGQPNQRQHF. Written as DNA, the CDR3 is TGTGCCAGCGGACAGCCTAATCAGCGCCAGCATTTT.